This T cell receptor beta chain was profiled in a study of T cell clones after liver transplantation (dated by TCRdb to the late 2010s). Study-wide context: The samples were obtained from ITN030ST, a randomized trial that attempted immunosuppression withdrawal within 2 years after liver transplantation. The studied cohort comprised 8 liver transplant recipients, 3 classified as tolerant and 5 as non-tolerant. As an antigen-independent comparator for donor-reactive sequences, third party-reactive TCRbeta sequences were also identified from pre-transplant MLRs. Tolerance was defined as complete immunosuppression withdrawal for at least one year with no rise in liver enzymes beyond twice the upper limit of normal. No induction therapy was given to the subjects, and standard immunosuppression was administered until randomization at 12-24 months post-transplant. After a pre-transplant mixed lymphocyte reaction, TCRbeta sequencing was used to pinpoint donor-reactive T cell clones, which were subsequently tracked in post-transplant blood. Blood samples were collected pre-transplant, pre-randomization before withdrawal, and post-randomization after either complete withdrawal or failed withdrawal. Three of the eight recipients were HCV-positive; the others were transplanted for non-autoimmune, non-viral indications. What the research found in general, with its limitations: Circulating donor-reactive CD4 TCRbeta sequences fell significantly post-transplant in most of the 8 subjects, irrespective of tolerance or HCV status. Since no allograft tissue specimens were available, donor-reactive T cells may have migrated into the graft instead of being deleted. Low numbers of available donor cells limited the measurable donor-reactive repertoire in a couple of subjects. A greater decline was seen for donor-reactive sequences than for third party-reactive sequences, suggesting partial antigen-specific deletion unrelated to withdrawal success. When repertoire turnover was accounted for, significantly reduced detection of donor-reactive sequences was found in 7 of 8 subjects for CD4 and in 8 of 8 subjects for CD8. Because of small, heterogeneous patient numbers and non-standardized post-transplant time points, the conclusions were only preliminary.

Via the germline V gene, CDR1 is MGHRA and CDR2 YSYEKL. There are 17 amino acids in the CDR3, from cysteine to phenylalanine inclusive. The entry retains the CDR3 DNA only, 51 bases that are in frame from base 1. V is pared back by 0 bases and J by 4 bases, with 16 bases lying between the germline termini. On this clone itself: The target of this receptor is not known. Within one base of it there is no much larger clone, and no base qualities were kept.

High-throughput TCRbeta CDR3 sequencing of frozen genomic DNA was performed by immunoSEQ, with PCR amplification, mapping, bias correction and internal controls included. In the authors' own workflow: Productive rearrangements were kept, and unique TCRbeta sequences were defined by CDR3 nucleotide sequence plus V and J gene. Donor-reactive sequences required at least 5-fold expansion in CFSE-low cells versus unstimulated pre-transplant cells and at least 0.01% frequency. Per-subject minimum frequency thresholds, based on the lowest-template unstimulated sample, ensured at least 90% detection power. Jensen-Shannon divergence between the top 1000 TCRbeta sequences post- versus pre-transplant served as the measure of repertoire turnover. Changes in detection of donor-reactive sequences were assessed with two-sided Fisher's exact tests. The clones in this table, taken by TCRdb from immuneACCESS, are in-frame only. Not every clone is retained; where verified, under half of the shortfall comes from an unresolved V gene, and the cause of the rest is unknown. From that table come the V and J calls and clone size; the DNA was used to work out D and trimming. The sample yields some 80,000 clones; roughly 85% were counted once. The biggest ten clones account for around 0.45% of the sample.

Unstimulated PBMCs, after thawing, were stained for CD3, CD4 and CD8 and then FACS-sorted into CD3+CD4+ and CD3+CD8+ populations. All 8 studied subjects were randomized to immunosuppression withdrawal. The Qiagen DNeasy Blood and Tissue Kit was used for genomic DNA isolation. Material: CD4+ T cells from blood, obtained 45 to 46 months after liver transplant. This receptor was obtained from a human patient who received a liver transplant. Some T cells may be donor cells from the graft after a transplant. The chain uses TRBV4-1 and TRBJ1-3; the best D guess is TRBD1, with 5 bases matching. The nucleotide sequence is TGCGCCAGCAGCCAAGATTGGGACGGAAGTACCGGAAACACCATATATTTT. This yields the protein CASSQDWDGSTGNTIYF.